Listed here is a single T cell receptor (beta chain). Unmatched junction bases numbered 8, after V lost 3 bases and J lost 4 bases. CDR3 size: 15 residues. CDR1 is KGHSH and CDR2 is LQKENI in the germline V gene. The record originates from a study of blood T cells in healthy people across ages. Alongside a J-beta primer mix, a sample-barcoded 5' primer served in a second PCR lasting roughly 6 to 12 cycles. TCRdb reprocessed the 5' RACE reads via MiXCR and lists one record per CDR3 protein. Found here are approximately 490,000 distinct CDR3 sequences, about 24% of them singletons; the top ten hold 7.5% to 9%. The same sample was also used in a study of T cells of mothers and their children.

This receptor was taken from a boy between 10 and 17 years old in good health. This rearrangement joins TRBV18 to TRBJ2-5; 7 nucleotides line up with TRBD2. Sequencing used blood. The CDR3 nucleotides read TGTGCCAGCTCACCGCCGGGGAGGGCCGGAGAGACCCAGTACTTC. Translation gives CASSPPGRAGETQYF.